This T cell receptor beta chain was retrieved from a study of blood T cell repertoires in COVID-19. Study context: Sites across the United States, Italy and Spain contributed samples from acute and convalescent COVID-19. Sources were T cells, B-cell-depleted T cells, or PBMCs; the material itself was cDNA or gDNA.

Generated by immunoSEQ multiplex PCR, the TCRdb table keeps only in-frame clones and is missing some. Of approximately 260,000 clones in the sample, about 80% were seen once. The CDR3 length is 15 residues. V was pared by 0 bases and J by 5 bases, with 13 bases between. Germline V gene lookup returns CDR1 ENHRY and CDR2 SYGVKD. This sequence originates from a human donor in a cohort sampled during active COVID-19. This chain joins TRBV10-3 and TRBJ1-1; D perhaps matches TRBD1 (5 bases). Sequencing was carried out using peripheral blood. The CDR3 bases are TGTGCCATCAGTGAGTCTAGTCAGGGAAGAACTGAAGCTTTCTTT. Its translation is CAISESSQGRTEAFF.